The 15 T cell receptor beta chains below were found in one sample sequenced in a study of T-cell memory formation after mild COVID-19. Each CDR3 protein gets one entry after TCRdb re-called the 5' RACE reads with MiXCR. The sample contains hundreds of thousands of distinct CDR3 sequences, about 20% of which appear only once. The sample taken for sequencing was PBMCs or a T cell subset sorted from them (not recorded which). The source of these receptors is an adult woman who had mild COVID-19 (a few samples of this study predate the infection). Cell type and time point are not known.

CDR3 bases: TGCGCCAGCAGCTTGACAGGGTTCCATGAGCAGTTCTTC. It translates to CASSLTGFHEQFF. This chain connects TRBV5-1 to TRBJ2-5, with D tentatively TRBD1 (6 bases). Matching the DNA end better, TRBJ2-1 makes the J call doubtful. Looked up from germline, CDR1 is SGHRS and CDR2 is YFSETQ. The CDR3 sequence is 13 residues long.

At least ten counts were recorded for this clonotype. This chain links TRBV12-3 or TRBV12-4 with TRBJ2-1; either TRBD1 or TRBD2 may supply D (6 bases each). The CDR3 length is 14 residues. V was trimmed by 4 bases and J by 0 bases, leaving 7 bases between them. The CDR3 reads CASSWGASYNEQFF. The CDR3, as DNA: TGTGCCAGCAGTTGGGGGGCCTCCTACAATGAGCAGTTCTTC.

This clonotype was recorded a few times. The gene calls are TRBV7-9 and TRBJ1-1; D is undetermined. Trimming cost V 5 bases and J 0 bases, with 13 bases left between them. The CDR3 runs to 15 residues. Looked up from germline, CDR1 is SEHNR and CDR2 is FQNEAQ (reference sequence). This CDR3 is CASSEYDRLNTEAFF. CDR3 bases: TGTGCCAGCAGCGAATATGACCGGTTGAACACTGAAGCTTTCTTT.

The chain uses TRBV9 and TRBJ2-7; the match to TRBD2 covers 8 bases. Per the germline V gene, CDR1 is SGDLS and CDR2 is YYNGEE. J gave up 0 bases and V 2 bases, and 1 base lay outside the gene matches. There are 14 residues in the CDR3. CDR3 bases: TGTGCCAGCAGCGTTAGCGGGAACTCCTACGAGCAGTACTTC. Translated, it gives CASSVSGNSYEQYF.

This clonotype was observed a few times. This chain joins TRBV6-2 or TRBV6-3 and TRBJ1-6, with D possibly TRBD1 on 6 matching bases. The CDR3 consists of 14 residues. Trimming took off 6 bases at V and 9 bases at J, with 15 bases between the two ends. CDR1 is MNHEY and CDR2 is SVGEGT in the germline V gene. CDR3 bases: TGTGCCAGCAGCTGGGGGGCCGGGGTTTCACCCCTCCACTTT. Its translation: CASSWGAGVSPLHF.

The rearrangement links TRBV3-1 to TRBJ2-1; TRBD2 aligns across 10 bases. V was pared by 2 bases and J by 5 bases, with 6 bases of the junction left unmatched. The V gene's germline CDR1 is LGHDT and CDR2 YNNKEL (reference sequence). This CDR3 region has 16 residues. Written as DNA, the CDR3 is TGTGCCAGCAGCCAAATCTCAGCGGGGGGGGACAATGAGCAGTTCTTC. Its protein product is CASSQISAGGDNEQFF.

This clonotype has a handful of counts. This rearrangement joins TRBV4-1 to TRBJ1-2, with a tentative D call TRBD1 (6 bases). This CDR3 is built from 15 residues. Trimming cost V 3 bases and J 7 bases, with 18 bases left between them. Germline CDR1 reads MGHRA; CDR2 reads YSYEKL. CDR3 loop: CASSQVTGTRAGYTF. For the CDR3, the DNA is TGCGCCAGCAGCCAGGTGACAGGCACCCGGGCTGGCTACACCTTC.

The sample holds a few counts of this clonotype. J is TRBJ1-1 and V is TRBV29-1; D call uncertain. The CDR3 runs 14 residues. The germline V gene encodes CDR1 SQVTM and CDR2 ANQGSEA. V was pared by 6 bases and J by 1 base, with 15 bases between. CDR3 nucleotides: TGCAGCGTCGCAACATGGGAGTCGAACACTGAAGCTTTCTTT. This translates into CSVATWESNTEAFF.

This clonotype came up many times. The gene calls are TRBV5-1 and TRBJ2-3, with a weak D call TRBD2 (7 bases). The germline gives CDR1 SGHRS, CDR2 YFSETQ. CDR3 length: 14 residues. The V end was cut by 6 bases, the J end by 5 bases, with 16 bases between. The chain's CDR3 is CASKEGGPEDTQYF. The CDR3 bases are TGCGCCAGCAAAGAGGGGGGGCCCGAAGATACGCAGTATTTT.

The chain joins TRBV5-5 to TRBJ1-2; TRBD1 is a possible D gene (6 bases). The CDR3 is 15 amino acids. The germline V and J ends were trimmed by 0 bases and 4 bases, with 13 bases remaining between them. Per germline, CDR1 SGHKS and CDR2 YYEKEE (reference sequence). The CDR3 sequence: CASSLAAGVGYGYTF. In nucleotides, the CDR3 is TGTGCCAGCAGCTTGGCCGCAGGGGTCGGCTATGGCTACACCTTC.

To note about this clonotype: Sequence at one end of the junction differs from germline and may be a read error. The chain employs TRBV7-7 and TRBJ2-3; the D is unclear. The V gene's germline CDR1 is SSHAT and CDR2 FNYEAQ (reference sequence). This CDR3 spans 13 amino acids. In DNA, the CDR3 is TGTGCTAGCAGCTCAGCAACCGGGGATACGCAGTATTTT. Encoded protein: CASSSATGDTQYF. Based on the CDR3 plus reference TRBV7-7 and TRBJ2-3, the full variable domain is GAGVSQSPRYKVTKRGQDVTLRCDPISSHATLYWYQQALGQGPEFLTYFNYEAQPDKSGLPSDRFSAERPEGSISTLTIQRTEQRDSAMYRCASSSATGDTQYFGPGTRLTVL.

The CDR3 here is CASSVGAGASHEQYF. The DNA for the CDR3 is TGTGCCAGCAGCGTAGGGGCGGGAGCTTCCCACGAGCAGTACTTC. The V call is TRBV9, the J call TRBJ2-7; 7 bases map to TRBD2. V gave up 0 bases and J gave up 5 bases; unmatched junction bases: 8. The CDR3 runs 15 residues. Germline CDR1 is SGDLS and CDR2 is YYNGEE.

This clonotype was counted a few times. This chain connects TRBV4-1 to TRBJ2-3; TRBD2 might be the D (5 bases). This CDR3 has 15 amino acids. Per germline, CDR1 MGHRA and CDR2 YSYEKL. Trimming removed 4 bases from V and 0 bases from J, with 11 bases in between. CDR3 nucleotide sequence: TGCGCCAGCAGCCGATACGGGGAGAGCACAGATACGCAGTATTTT. Protein sequence: CASSRYGESTDTQYF.

This clonotype was counted only a few times. The chain combines TRBV15 with TRBJ2-5; 11 bases match TRBD1. The CDR3 runs to 15 residues. Trimming took 5 bases from V and 3 from J; bases not matched to a gene: 5. The germline V gene has CDR1 LNHNV and CDR2 YYDKDF (reference sequence). The chain's CDR3 is CATSGGQGGEETQYF. The DNA of the CDR3 is TGTGCCACCAGCGGGGGACAGGGGGGTGAAGAGACCCAGTACTTC.

The V call is TRBV5-1, the J call TRBJ1-1; D unclear. CDR1 is SGHRS, CDR2 YFSETQ, per germline. Trimming took 2 bases from V and 7 from J, leaving 15 bases between them. The CDR3 runs 14 residues. CDR3 region: CASSFGEGPLEAFF. For the CDR3, the DNA is TGCGCCAGCAGCTTCGGGGAAGGGCCCCTTGAAGCTTTCTTT. Drawing the rest from reference TRBV5-1 and TRBJ1-1, the complete variable domain is KAGVTQTPRYLIKTRGQQVTLSCSPISGHRSVSWYQQTPGQGLQFLFEYFSETQRNKGNFPGRFSGRQFSNSRSEMNVSTLELGDSALYLCASSFGEGPLEAFFGQGTRLTVV.